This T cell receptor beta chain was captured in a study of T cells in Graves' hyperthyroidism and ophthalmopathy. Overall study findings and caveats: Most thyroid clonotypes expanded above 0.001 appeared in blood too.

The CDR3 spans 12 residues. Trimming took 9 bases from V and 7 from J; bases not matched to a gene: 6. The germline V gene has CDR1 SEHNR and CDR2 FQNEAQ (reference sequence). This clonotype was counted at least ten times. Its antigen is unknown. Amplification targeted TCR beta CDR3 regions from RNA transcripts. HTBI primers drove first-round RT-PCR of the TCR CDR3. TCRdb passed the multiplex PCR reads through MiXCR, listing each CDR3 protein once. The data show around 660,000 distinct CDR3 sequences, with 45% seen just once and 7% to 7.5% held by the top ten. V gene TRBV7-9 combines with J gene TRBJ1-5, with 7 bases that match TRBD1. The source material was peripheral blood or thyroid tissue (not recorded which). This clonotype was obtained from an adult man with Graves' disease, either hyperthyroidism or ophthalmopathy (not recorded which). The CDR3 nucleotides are TGTGCCAGTACCAACAGGGGCCAGCCCCAGCATTTT. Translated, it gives CASTNRGQPQHF.